This T cell receptor (beta chain) was identified in a study of T cell responses to AZD1222 COVID-19 vaccine. Study-level points and caveats: Baseline antibody screening turned up just 6 or 7 seropositive AZD1222 recipients. Once two AZD1222 doses were given, Spike-specific TCR breadth and depth went up. It was only after the peak T cell response that any repertoires were sampled.

On this clone itself: Its antigen remains unidentified.

V lost 5 bases and J lost 6, with 11 bases in between. Germline V gene sequence: CDR1 SGHNT, CDR2 YENEEA. The CDR3 consists of 13 residues. Pooling of second doses given at about 4 or about 12 weeks was done. Assay: immunoSEQ multiplex PCR; the TCRdb copy retains only in-frame clones and omits some. There are under 110,000 clones in the sample; roughly 87% occur only once, and 7.5% to 9% lies in the top ten. This material consisted of peripheral blood, taken 28 days after the second AZD1222 dose. The chain carries TRBV11-3 and TRBJ2-1, with D perhaps TRBD1 or TRBD2 (5 bases each). The receptor's source is an adult who received the AZD1222 COVID-19 vaccine. The CDR3: CASSDGTFNEQFF. In DNA form, the CDR3 reads TGTGCCAGCAGCGACGGGACCTTCAATGAGCAGTTCTTC.